The 18 T cell receptor beta chains below were found in one sample sequenced in a study of T cells in Graves' hyperthyroidism and ophthalmopathy. TCR beta CDR3 region amplification was performed from RNA transcripts. When the TCR CDR3 underwent first-round RT-PCR, the HTBI primer set was used. A single record per CDR3 protein comes from TCRdb applying MiXCR to the multiplex PCR reads. The data hold 250,000 to 350,000 distinct CDR3 sequences, with approximately 20% observed a single time. The sequenced sample was blood. The receptors originated from a man aged 25-40 years with Graves' ophthalmopathy.

This clonotype was counted at least ten times. The chain uses TRBV28 and TRBJ1-1, with TRBD1 identical over 9 bases. The germline gives CDR1 MDHEN, CDR2 SYDVKM. CDR3 length: 14 amino acids. V lost 5 bases, J lost 1 base, and 2 bases stayed unmatched. The CDR3 loop is CASSNRGRNTEAFF. The DNA of the CDR3 is TGTGCCAGCAGTAACAGGGGGCGGAACACTGAAGCTTTCTTT.

This clonotype was counted ten times or more. The chain joins TRBV27 to TRBJ2-6; the D gene is possibly TRBD1 (6 bases). The CDR3 extends over 16 amino acids. Germline V gives CDR1 MNHEY, CDR2 SMNVEV (reference sequence). Trimming removed 3 bases from V and 2 bases from J, with 11 bases in between. The CDR3 coding sequence is TGTGCCAGCAGTTTCCGGTGGGACACTGGGGCCAACGTCCTGACTTTC. It specifies CASSFRWDTGANVLTF.

This clonotype came up a few times. The rearrangement uses TRBV19 and TRBJ1-1, with 10 bases lining up with TRBD1. The germline V gene has CDR1 LNHDA and CDR2 SQIVND (reference sequence). CDR3 size: 16 residues. The ends lost 5 bases at V and 3 bases at J; junction bases unmatched: 9. In DNA, the CDR3 is TGTGCCAGTAGTGCCCGGGACAGGGGTTTGCACACTGAAGCTTTCTTT. Translated, it gives CASSARDRGLHTEAFF. The full variable domain, in which reference TRBV19 and TRBJ1-1 provide the parts outside the CDR3, is DGGITQSPKYLFRKEGQNVTLSCEQNLNHDAMYWYRQDPGQGLRLIYYSQIVNDFQKGDIAEGYSVSREKKESFPLTVTSAQKNPTAFYLCASSARDRGLHTEAFFGQGTRLTVV.

This clonotype was seen at least ten times. The CDR3 coding sequence is TGCAGTGCTAAAGTAACAGGATCTAACTATGGCTACACCTTC. This translates into CSAKVTGSNYGYTF. The rearrangement joins TRBV20-1 to TRBJ1-2; perhaps TRBD1 as D (5 bases). CDR1 and CDR2 (germline): DFQATT, SNEGSKA (reference sequence). The germline V and J ends were trimmed by 4 bases and 0 bases, with 12 bases remaining between them. The CDR3 loop spans 14 amino acids.

This clonotype was counted ten times or more. The V call is TRBV11-2, the J call TRBJ1-5; D might be TRBD1 (5 bases). The CDR3 is 14 amino acids. Germline lookup yields CDR1 SGHAT and CDR2 FQNNGV. V was pared by 7 bases and J by 6 bases, with 16 bases between. CDR3 sequence: CASTPGEGIQPQHF. DNA of the CDR3: TGTGCCAGCACCCCCGGGGAGGGGATTCAGCCCCAGCATTTT.

There are a few counts of this clonotype. The chain links TRBV9 to TRBJ1-5, with TRBD1 as a possible D gene (6 bases). This CDR3 region has 14 residues. V lost 2 bases and J 6 bases, leaving 12 bases between the germline ends. Germline-derived CDR1 and CDR2 are SGDLS and YYNGEE. As DNA, the CDR3 is TGTGCCAGCAGCGTCGGTACAGGGAGTCAGCCCCAGCATTTT. This codes for CASSVGTGSQPQHF.

This sequence joins TRBV3-1 and TRBJ1-2; 9 bases are shared with TRBD1. Germline values: CDR1 LGHDT, CDR2 YNNKEL (reference sequence). Trimming took 3 bases from V and 8 from J; bases not matched to a gene: 7. The CDR3 spans 14 residues. CDR3 nucleotides: TGTGCCAGCAGCCAGAAAGGGACAGGGAGCGGCTACACCTTC. Its translation is CASSQKGTGSGYTF.

This clonotype was observed a handful of times. The CDR3 sequence: CASSPNRGKQFF. CDR3 DNA: TGTGCCAGCAGCCCCAACAGGGGAAAGCAGTTCTTC. The rearrangement uses TRBV28 and TRBJ2-1, with 7 nucleotides matching TRBD1. V lost 6 bases to trimming and J lost 11 bases; unmatched junction nucleotides: 7. Per the germline V gene, CDR1 is MDHEN and CDR2 is SYDVKM. The CDR3 extends over 12 amino acids.

There are many counts of this clonotype. This chain connects TRBV11-2 to TRBJ2-1; TRBD2 might be the D (6 bases). V dropped 3 bases and J dropped 9 bases, with 15 bases sitting between them. CDR1 is SGHAT, CDR2 FQNNGV, per germline. The length of the CDR3 is 14 residues. CDR3 coding DNA: TGTGCCAGCAGCTTTGCTCGGGAGTTACGTGAGCAGTTCTTC. It codes for CASSFARELREQFF.

This clonotype showed up just a few times. The chain is built from TRBV28 and TRBJ2-1; D is perhaps TRBD1 or TRBD2 (7 bases each). CDR1 and CDR2 from the germline V gene are MDHEN and SYDVKM. The length of the CDR3 is 15 residues. The V end lost 8 bases, the J end lost 4 bases, and 18 bases lay between the germline ends. CDR3 protein: CASLRGDRLYNEQFF. The CDR3, as DNA: TGTGCCAGCCTTCGGGGGGACAGACTTTACAATGAGCAGTTCTTC.

This clonotype was counted between two and nine times. Since a much larger clone is just one base distant, this may be a read error. The chain couples TRBV11-2 to TRBJ2-1; D call uncertain. CDR3 size: 12 residues. V was shortened by 5 bases and J by 2 bases, with 4 bases between the two germline ends. Germline V CDR1 and CDR2: SGHAT, FQNNGV. DNA for the CDR3: TGTGCCAGCAGCCCAGCCTACAATGAGCAGTTCTTC. Translation: CASSPAYNEQFF.

Ten or more counts support this clonotype. The chain links TRBV3-1 to TRBJ1-1, with no clear D. The CDR3 has 13 residues. The V gene's germline CDR1 is LGHDT and CDR2 YNNKEL (reference sequence). V lost 1 base and J lost 6, with 9 bases in between. The DNA for the CDR3 is TGTGCCAGCAGCCAAGTCGCGGCTGCTGAAGCTTTCTTT. As protein: CASSQVAAAEAFF.

At least ten counts were recorded for this clonotype. The rearrangement uses TRBV20-1 and TRBJ2-6; perhaps TRBD1 as D (6 bases). The CDR3 has 18 amino acids. The germline V and J ends were trimmed by 3 bases and 0 bases, with 18 bases remaining between them. Germline-derived CDR1 and CDR2 are DFQATT and SNEGSKA (reference sequence). The CDR3 coding sequence is TGCAGTGCTAGTTACCCACAGGGCCTAAACTCTGGGGCCAACGTCCTGACTTTC. Translated: CSASYPQGLNSGANVLTF.

This clonotype was seen repeatedly, ten times or more. The genes are TRBV28 and TRBJ2-7; D gene uncertain. The CDR3 loop spans 12 amino acids. Trimming cost V 6 bases and J 1 base, with 7 bases left between them. Germline values: CDR1 MDHEN, CDR2 SYDVKM. In DNA, the CDR3 is TGTGCCAGCAGGGGCCCGTCCTACGAGCAGTACTTC. Translation: CASRGPSYEQYF.

This clonotype has only a few counts. CDR3 in DNA: TGTGCCAGCAAAGGGACAGGGGGGGGCGATGAGCAGTTCTTC. Protein product: CASKGTGGGDEQFF. The rearrangement links TRBV6-1 to TRBJ2-1; 11 bases are a match to TRBD1. Trimming took 7 bases from V and 8 from J; bases not matched to a gene: 7. Germline CDR1 is MNHNS and CDR2 is SASEGT. This CDR3 has 14 amino acids.

Written as DNA, the CDR3 is TGTGCCAGTAGTATCGGAGGGAGGAATGAGCAGTTCTTC. Protein sequence: CASSIGGRNEQFF. The chain recombines TRBV19 with TRBJ2-1, with D perhaps TRBD2 (6 bases). The CDR3 is 13 residues long. Germline V lookup: CDR1 LNHDA, CDR2 SQIVND (reference sequence). Trimming left V 3 bases short and J 7 bases short, with 10 bases between. The full variable domain, in which reference TRBV19 and TRBJ2-1 provide the parts outside the CDR3, is DGGITQSPKYLFRKEGQNVTLSCEQNLNHDAMYWYRQDPGQGLRLIYYSQIVNDFQKGDIAEGYSVSREKKESFPLTVTSAQKNPTAFYLCASSIGGRNEQFFGPGTRLTVL.

This clonotype was counted a few times. The chain has TRBV5-1 and TRBJ1-1, with a possible D match to TRBD1 (5 bases). CDR1 is SGHRS, CDR2 YFSETQ, per germline. V was cut by 1 base and J by 1 base, with 8 bases left in between. The CDR3 loop spans 14 amino acids. The CDR3 DNA sequence: TGCGCCAGCAGCTTGTGGACAACGAACACTGAAGCTTTCTTT. Translated, it gives CASSLWTTNTEAFF.

The chain employs TRBV29-1 and TRBJ2-2; unclear D gene. V was cut by 4 bases and J by 2 bases, with 5 bases left in between. The germline gives CDR1 SQVTM, CDR2 ANQGSEA. This CDR3 comprises 12 residues. The CDR3 region is CSVGQNTGELFF. The DNA of the CDR3 is TGCAGCGTTGGCCAAAACACCGGGGAGCTGTTTTTT.